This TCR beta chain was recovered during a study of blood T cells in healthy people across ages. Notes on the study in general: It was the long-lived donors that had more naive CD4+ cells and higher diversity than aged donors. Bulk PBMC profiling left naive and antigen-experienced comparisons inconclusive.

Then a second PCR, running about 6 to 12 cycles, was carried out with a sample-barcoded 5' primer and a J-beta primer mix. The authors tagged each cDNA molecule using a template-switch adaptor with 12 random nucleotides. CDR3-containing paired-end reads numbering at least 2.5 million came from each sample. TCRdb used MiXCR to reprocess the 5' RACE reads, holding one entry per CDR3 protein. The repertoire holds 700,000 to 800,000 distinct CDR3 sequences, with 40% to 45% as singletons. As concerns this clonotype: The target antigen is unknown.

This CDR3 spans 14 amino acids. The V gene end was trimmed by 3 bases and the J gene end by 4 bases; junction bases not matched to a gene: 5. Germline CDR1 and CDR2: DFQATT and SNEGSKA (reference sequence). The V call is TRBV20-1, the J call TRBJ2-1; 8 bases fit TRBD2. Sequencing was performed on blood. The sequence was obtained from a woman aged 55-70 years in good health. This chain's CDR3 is CSASILAGYNEQFF. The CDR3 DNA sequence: TGCAGTGCTAGTATATTAGCGGGGTACAATGAGCAGTTCTTC.